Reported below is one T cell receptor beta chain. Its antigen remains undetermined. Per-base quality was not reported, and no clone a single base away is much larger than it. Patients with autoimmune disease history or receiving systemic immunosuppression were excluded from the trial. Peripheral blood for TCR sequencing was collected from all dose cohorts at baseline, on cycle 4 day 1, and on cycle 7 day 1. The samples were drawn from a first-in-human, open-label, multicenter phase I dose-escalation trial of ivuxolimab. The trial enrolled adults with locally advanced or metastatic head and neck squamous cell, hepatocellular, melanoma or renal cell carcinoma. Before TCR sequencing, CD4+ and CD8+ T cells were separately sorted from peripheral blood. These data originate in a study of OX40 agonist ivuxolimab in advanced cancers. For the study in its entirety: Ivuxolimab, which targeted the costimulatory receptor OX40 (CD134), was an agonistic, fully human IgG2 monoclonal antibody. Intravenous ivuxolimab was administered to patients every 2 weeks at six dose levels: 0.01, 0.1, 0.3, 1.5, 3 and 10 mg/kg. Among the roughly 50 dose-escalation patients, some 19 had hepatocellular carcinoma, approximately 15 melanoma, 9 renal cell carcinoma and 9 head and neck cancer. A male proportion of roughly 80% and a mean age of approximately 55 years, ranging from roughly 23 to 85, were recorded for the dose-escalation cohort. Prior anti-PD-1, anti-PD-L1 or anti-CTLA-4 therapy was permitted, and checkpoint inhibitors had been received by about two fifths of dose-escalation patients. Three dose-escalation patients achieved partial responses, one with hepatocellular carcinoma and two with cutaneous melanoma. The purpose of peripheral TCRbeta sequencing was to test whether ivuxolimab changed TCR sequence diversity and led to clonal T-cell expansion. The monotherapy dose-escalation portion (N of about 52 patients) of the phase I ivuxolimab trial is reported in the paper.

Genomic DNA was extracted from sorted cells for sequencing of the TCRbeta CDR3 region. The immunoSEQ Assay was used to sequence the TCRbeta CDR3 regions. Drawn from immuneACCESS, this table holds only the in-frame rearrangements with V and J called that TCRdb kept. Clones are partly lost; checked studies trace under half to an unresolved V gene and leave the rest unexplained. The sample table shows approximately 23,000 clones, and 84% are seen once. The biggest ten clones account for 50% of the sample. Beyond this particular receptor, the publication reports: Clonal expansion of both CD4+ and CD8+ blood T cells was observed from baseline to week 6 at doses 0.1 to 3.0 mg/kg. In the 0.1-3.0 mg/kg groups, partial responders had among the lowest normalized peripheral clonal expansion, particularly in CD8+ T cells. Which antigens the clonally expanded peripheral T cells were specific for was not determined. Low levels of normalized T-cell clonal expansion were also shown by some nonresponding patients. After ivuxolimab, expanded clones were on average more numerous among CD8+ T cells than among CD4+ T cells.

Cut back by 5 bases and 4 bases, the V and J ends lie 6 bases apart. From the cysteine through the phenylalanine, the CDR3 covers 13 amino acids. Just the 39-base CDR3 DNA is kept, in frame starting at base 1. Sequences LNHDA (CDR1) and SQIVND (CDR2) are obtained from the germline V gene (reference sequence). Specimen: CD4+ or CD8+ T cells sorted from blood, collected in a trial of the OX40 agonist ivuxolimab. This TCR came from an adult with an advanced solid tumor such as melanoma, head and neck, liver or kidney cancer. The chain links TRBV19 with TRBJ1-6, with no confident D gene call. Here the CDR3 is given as CASSYRYNSPLHF. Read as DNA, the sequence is TGTGCCAGTAGTTACCGTTATAATTCACCCCTCCACTTT.